This T cell receptor (beta chain) was observed in a study of blood T cell repertoires in COVID-19. About the study: The study drew acute and convalescent COVID-19 samples from the United States, Italy and Spain. Nucleic acid was either cDNA or gDNA, and it came from T cells, B-cell-depleted T cells, or PBMCs.

Authors' data handling: Amplification of reference gene primers provided the estimated nucleated cell counts. The protocol was immunoSEQ multiplex PCR, while the TCRdb copy is restricted to in-frame clones and leaves out a portion. The V and J calls and the clone size are those of that table, but D and trimming were determined from the DNA. The repertoire holds approximately 97,000 clones, with approximately 82% as singletons. V was pared by 6 bases and J by 6 bases, with 9 bases of the junction left unmatched. Germline-derived CDR1 and CDR2 are MNHEY and SVGAGI. The CDR3 is 15 amino acids. This receptor was identified in a man in his 60s with active or convalescent COVID-19. The sequencing input was peripheral blood. The genes are TRBV6-5 and TRBJ2-7; 12 bases fit TRBD2. CDR3 amino acids: CASRQTSGSGREQYV. In nucleotides, the CDR3 is TGTGCCAGCAGGCAGACTAGCGGGAGTGGTCGCGAGCAGTACGTC.